The clone carrying this T cell receptor beta chain was observed once. What it recognizes is unknown. The CDR3 is 16 residues long. Germline assignment: CDR1 PRHDT and CDR2 FYEKMQ (reference sequence). V was pared by 7 bases and J by 5 bases, with 11 bases of the junction left unmatched. Here immunoSEQ multiplex PCR was the method, and the copy in TCRdb shows in-frame clones only, minus some. The sample has over 50,000 clones, around 80% seen once. Time point defined: week 47, end of study. In the vaccine, a single dose held 300 ug of the mutant IDH1 20-mer peptide, along with topical imiquimod. These data come from a study of a mutant IDH1 vaccine in newly diagnosed glioma. Study details: Prior therapy was radiotherapy, temozolomide, or both; most received both.

The origin of this receptor is a woman in her thirties or forties with glioma. Some clones in this sample may be carry-over from other donors' samples. The V call is TRBV13, the J call TRBJ2-3, with 11 bases fitting TRBD2. Sequenced here: PBMCs, sampled from a glioma patient whose treatment included an IDH1 peptide vaccine. The CDR3 region is CASTTLLAGARDTQYF. The CDR3 bases are TGTGCCAGCACTACACTACTAGCGGGGGCCCGAGATACGCAGTATTTT.